This T cell receptor beta chain was retrieved from a study of blood T cell repertoires in COVID-19. CDR1 is SGDLS and CDR2 is YYNGEE in the germline V gene. The CDR3 covers 16 residues. Trimming removed 2 bases from V and 7 bases from J; junction bases left unmatched: 10. In the source study's methods: Estimation of nucleated cell counts relied on the amplification of reference gene primers. The method was immunoSEQ multiplex PCR; TCRdb's version includes in-frame clones alone and lacks a portion of them. The DNA was the basis for D and trimming; V, J and clone size are from that table. Counted here are hundreds of thousands of clones, roughly 86% occurring once; the ten biggest clones make up 9.4%.

The source is a man younger than 30 with active or convalescent COVID-19. The V and J genes are TRBV9 and TRBJ2-2; 8 bases are a match to TRBD2. The material sequenced was peripheral blood. CDR3 amino acids: CASSVSAGGAYGELFF. The CDR3 region has the DNA TGTGCCAGCAGCGTGAGTGCGGGGGGCGCGTACGGGGAGCTGTTTTTT.